The present TCR beta chain was sequenced within a study of blood T cells in healthy people across ages. The use of a sample-barcoded 5' primer and a J-beta primer mix characterized a second PCR of roughly 6 to 11 cycles. The template-switch adaptor, which had 12 random nucleotides, put a tag on each cDNA molecule. TCRdb used MiXCR to reprocess the 5' RACE reads, holding one entry per CDR3 protein. The sample shows some 760,000 distinct CDR3 sequences, roughly 25% of them seen only once. CDR3 length: 12 residues. Trimming pared 2 bases from V and 2 bases from J, leaving 5 bases between. CDR1 and CDR2 from the germline V gene are DFQATT and SNEGSKA (reference sequence). The same data also contributed to another study, on T cells of mothers and their children.

The rearrangement uses TRBV20-1 and TRBJ2-3; unclear D gene. What was sequenced was blood. This TCR was recovered from a boy under 18 in good health. Here the CDR3 reads CSARSDTDTQYF. The DNA of the CDR3 is TGCAGTGCTAGATCAGACACAGATACGCAGTATTTT.